A selection of T cell receptor beta chains follows, all from one sample in a study of cytomegalovirus exposure and HLA in healthy donors. The data were produced by immunoSEQ multiplex PCR, yet TCRdb's version contains in-frame clones alone and is incomplete. Among approximately 300,000 clones listed, 86% were seen once. Sample: PBMCs. The origin of the receptors is a young woman in good health and CMV-seronegative. The CDR3 runs from the conserved cysteine through the conserved F or W. A D gene is named only where the DNA matches it firmly. Rows give clone size only sometimes, using once, few, many, or a class for an expanded clone.

clone size	D gene	V gene	J gene	CDR3 protein	CDR3 DNA
.	.	TRBV29-1	TRBJ2-1	CSVMTPYNEQFF	TGCAGCGTAATGACTCCTTACAATGAGCAGTTCTTC
.	TRBD2	TRBV25-1	TRBJ2-2	CASSVTLGGRSGELFF	TGTGCCAGCAGTGTGACCCTCGGCGGGAGGTCCGGGGAGCTGTTTTTT
.	TRBD1	TRBV5-1	TRBJ2-4	CASSVGTGGVKNIQYF	TGCGCCAGCAGCGTAGGGACAGGGGGTGTGAAAAACATTCAGTACTTC
.	TRBD2	TRBV6-1	TRBJ2-7	CASSASGMYDEQYF	TGTGCCAGCAGTGCGAGCGGGATGTACGACGAGCAGTACTTC
once	TRBD1	TRBV18	TRBJ2-7	CASSPGTADYEQYF	TGTGCCAGCTCGCCAGGGACAGCGGACTACGAGCAGTACTTC
.	.	TRBV7-2	TRBJ1-1	CASSFYQTNTEAFF	TGTGCCAGCAGCTTCTACCAAACGAACACTGAAGCTTTCTTT
.	.	TRBV29-1	TRBJ1-1	CSVDTGRGTEAFF	TGCAGCGTTGATACGGGGAGGGGTACTGAAGCTTTCTTT
.	.	TRBV7-3	TRBJ1-2	CASSLTAGREGYTF	TGTGCCAGCAGCTTAACTGCGGGGCGTGAAGGCTACACCTTC
.	.	TRBV12-1	TRBJ2-1	CASSFGLAGVRGDNEQFF	TGTGCCAGCAGCTTTGGCCTAGCGGGAGTGAGGGGTGACAATGAGCAGTTCTTC
.	.	TRBV21-1	TRBJ1-1	CASSKEPFRALNTEAFF	TGTGCCAGCAGCAAAGAGCCCTTCAGGGCCTTGAACACTGAAGCTTTCTTT
.	TRBD1	TRBV12-5	TRBJ2-1	CASGSQGVGEQFF	TGTGCTAGTGGTTCCCAGGGGGTTGGTGAGCAGTTCTTC
few	TRBD2	TRBV18	TRBJ2-5	CASSRLADLQETQYF	TGTGCCAGCTCACGACTAGCGGACCTTCAAGAGACCCAGTACTTC
few	TRBD1	TRBV6-5	TRBJ2-7	CASSRGQGGTEQYF	TGTGCCAGCAGTCGGGGACAGGGAGGGACCGAGCAGTACTTC
.	TRBD2	TRBV6-5	TRBJ2-7	CASSYSWREIGYEQYF	TGTGCCAGCAGTTACTCGTGGCGGGAGATAGGTTACGAGCAGTACTTC
.	.	TRBV7-6	TRBJ2-1	CASSLDFGRFSDEQFF	TGTGCCAGCAGCTTAGATTTCGGGAGATTTAGCGATGAGCAGTTCTTC
.	.	TRBV15	TRBJ2-2	CATSTSNTGELFF	TGTGCCACCAGCACATCCAACACCGGGGAGCTGTTTTTT
.	TRBD2	TRBV29-1	TRBJ2-1	CSVERTSGRALGYNEQFF	TGCAGCGTCGAGCGGACTAGCGGGAGGGCCTTGGGGTACAATGAGCAGTTCTTC
many	.	TRBV6-4	TRBJ2-2	CASSDRGEAGELFF	TGTGCCAGCAGTGACAGGGGTGAGGCCGGGGAGCTGTTTTTT
few	.	TRBV6-5	TRBJ2-2	CASSYGTGTGELFF	TGTGCCAGCAGTTACGGGACTGGAACCGGGGAGCTGTTTTTT
.	TRBD1	TRBV7-9	TRBJ2-7	CASSQQGSTYEQYF	TGTGCCAGCAGCCAACAGGGGTCGACCTACGAGCAGTACTTC
.	.	TRBV19	TRBJ2-7	CASSRDSLTYEQYF	TGTGCCAGTAGTCGGGACTCTTTAACCTACGAGCAGTACTTC
.	TRBD1	TRBV2	TRBJ2-7	CASKKQGVDKYEQYF	TGTGCCAGTAAGAAACAGGGGGTTGATAAGTACGAGCAGTACTTC
.	TRBD2	TRBV7-8	TRBJ2-2	CASSLAGVGTGELFF	TGTGCCAGCAGCTTGGCGGGAGTAGGGACCGGGGAGCTGTTTTTT
.	TRBD2	TRBV5-1	TRBJ2-1	CASSLEVLAGGGEQFF	TGCGCCAGCAGCTTGGAGGTACTAGCGGGAGGCGGCGAGCAGTTCTTC
.	.	TRBV7-2	TRBJ2-1	CASSLAGQGGSYNEQFF	TGTGCCAGCAGCTTAGCTGGGCAGGGGGGCTCCTACAATGAGCAGTTCTTC
.	.	TRBV5-1	TRBJ2-1	CASSFLASSSYNEQFF	TGCGCCAGCAGCTTTCTAGCGTCGAGCTCCTACAATGAGCAGTTCTTC
few	.	TRBV10-3	TRBJ1-2	CAISRATNYGYTF	TGTGCCATCAGCAGGGCTACTAACTATGGCTACACCTTC
.	TRBD2	TRBV9	TRBJ2-2	CASSAWTSIGELFF	TGTGCCAGCAGCGCCTGGACTAGCATCGGGGAGCTGTTTTTT